These T cell receptor beta chains were read from a single sample in a study of T cell responses to AZD1222 COVID-19 vaccine. Clones were read by immunoSEQ multiplex PCR, and TCRdb kept only the in-frame ones, dropping some. The sample includes tens of thousands of clones, about nine tenths of them seen just once. The sample was peripheral blood, taken on day 0 of AZD1222 vaccination. All receptors derive from an adult in good health. Each CDR3 is given with its conserved first and last residue. Rows may omit the clone size; those that give it use once, few, many or a size class.

J: TRBJ1-1
V: TRBV4-1
size: .
CDR3: CASSQDTSATHTGAFF

J: TRBJ1-1
V: TRBV7-3
size: .
CDR3: CASKPPGGPEAFF

J: TRBJ1-1
V: TRBV6-5
size: .
CDR3: CASRPSNANTEAFF

J: TRBJ2-3
V: TRBV24-1
size: once
CDR3: CATRGGDRADQDTQYF

J: TRBJ1-1
V: TRBV12-3/TRBV12-4
size: .
CDR3: CASRDPTSLLAFF

J: TRBJ2-5
V: TRBV20-1
size: .
CDR3: CSKREGETQYF

J: TRBJ1-1
V: TRBV6-6
size: .
CDR3: CASNNERGAFF

J: TRBJ1-5
V: TRBV6-1
size: .
CDR3: CASSEARDGPLHF

J: TRBJ1-2
V: TRBV30
size: .
CDR3: CAWSRQGLNYGYTF

J: TRBJ1-3
V: TRBV29-1
size: .
CDR3: CSAAGTDRNTIYF

J: TRBJ2-2
V: TRBV19
size: .
CDR3: CASSIPLLAGGTGELFF

J: TRBJ1-2
V: TRBV18
size: .
CDR3: CASSSRKDGYTF

J: TRBJ1-1
V: TRBV18
size: .
CDR3: CASSPRTANTEAFF

J: TRBJ1-1
V: TRBV10-3
size: .
CDR3: CAISEGQGNTEAFF

J: TRBJ1-4
V: TRBV4-3
size: .
CDR3: CASSHIEEKLFF

J: TRBJ2-3
V: TRBV30
size: .
CDR3: CAWSAGTLAGGDTQYF

J: TRBJ1-1
V: TRBV5-5
size: .
CDR3: CASSLLGNSEAFF

J: TRBJ1-2
V: TRBV4-1
size: .
CDR3: CASSQVQPGGYTF

J: TRBJ1-1
V: TRBV4-3
size: .
CDR3: CASSQDGRMNTEAFF

J: TRBJ2-3
V: TRBV11-2
size: .
CDR3: CASSSREDTQYF

J: TRBJ1-1
V: TRBV10-3
size: .
CDR3: CAITPGQDLTGAEAFF

J: TRBJ2-5
V: TRBV5-6
size: .
CDR3: CASLYQETQYF

J: TRBJ2-7
V: TRBV29-1
size: .
CDR3: CSVEAGQGYEQYF

J: TRBJ1-1
V: TRBV3-1/TRBV3-2
size: .
CDR3: CASSQQPLMGSAFF

J: TRBJ1-1
V: TRBV11-2
size: .
CDR3: CASSPGGYEAFF

J: TRBJ2-5
V: TRBV7-2
size: .
CDR3: CASSWDARETQYF

J: TRBJ2-7
V: TRBV11-3
size: .
CDR3: CASSSGQLYEQYF

J: TRBJ1-4
V: TRBV6-5
size: .
CDR3: CASGRTGTFNEKLFF

J: TRBJ2-2
V: TRBV9
size: .
CDR3: CASSVASGVDGELFF

J: TRBJ2-5
V: TRBV11-2
size: .
CDR3: CASSPNLAGGETQYF

J: TRBJ2-7
V: TRBV6-1
size: .
CDR3: CASSEWTSSYEQYF

J: TRBJ2-1
V: TRBV7-6
size: .
CDR3: CASSLSWGAGGQFF

J: TRBJ1-2
V: TRBV12-3/TRBV12-4
size: .
CDR3: CASSSSGRGYTF

J: TRBJ1-1
V: TRBV21-1
size: .
CDR3: CASSKGAFF

J: TRBJ1-4
V: TRBV9
size: .
CDR3: CASSVDRGYNEKLFF

J: TRBJ1-2
V: TRBV25-1
size: .
CDR3: CASSESGYGSGYTF

J: TRBJ2-7
V: TRBV30
size: .
CDR3: CAWSSGLYEQYF

J: TRBJ1-5
V: TRBV2
size: .
CDR3: CASSNQGRHQPQHF

J: TRBJ1-4
V: TRBV18
size: once
CDR3: CASSPGTGGGKLFF

J: TRBJ2-5
V: TRBV15
size: .
CDR3: CATSSRIQETQYF

J: TRBJ1-3
V: TRBV7-2
size: .
CDR3: CASSLHGQGNTIYF

J: TRBJ1-2
V: TRBV10-1
size: .
CDR3: CASSNATGLIYGYTF

J: TRBJ2-1
V: TRBV5-4
size: .
CDR3: CASSGTGTGIYNEQFF

J: TRBJ2-3
V: TRBV5-1
size: once
CDR3: CASSLGGSSTDTQYF

J: TRBJ1-3
V: TRBV2
size: .
CDR3: CASSEVVWTGGNTIYF

J: TRBJ1-4
V: TRBV5-1
size: .
CDR3: CASSLSGGLNEKLFF

J: TRBJ2-3
V: TRBV19
size: .
CDR3: CASSIGGSTDTQYF

J: TRBJ2-3
V: TRBV7-9
size: .
CDR3: CASSSGPSTDTQYF

J: TRBJ1-3
V: TRBV7-8
size: .
CDR3: CASSPGRSSGNTIYF

J: TRBJ2-3
V: TRBV29-1
size: .
CDR3: CSVVRAGGTDTQYF